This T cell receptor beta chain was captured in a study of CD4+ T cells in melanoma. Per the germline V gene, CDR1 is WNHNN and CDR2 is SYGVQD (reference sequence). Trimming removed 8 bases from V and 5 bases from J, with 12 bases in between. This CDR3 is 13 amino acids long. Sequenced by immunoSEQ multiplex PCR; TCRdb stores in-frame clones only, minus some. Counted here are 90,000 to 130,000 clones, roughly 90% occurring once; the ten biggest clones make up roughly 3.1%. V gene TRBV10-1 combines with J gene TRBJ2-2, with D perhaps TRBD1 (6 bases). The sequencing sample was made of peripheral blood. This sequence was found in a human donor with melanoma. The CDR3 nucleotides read TGCGCCAGCCACAAACAGGGAACCGGGGAGCTGTTTTTT. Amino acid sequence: CASHKQGTGELFF.